This T cell receptor (beta chain) comes out of a study of blood T cells in healthy people across ages. Study-wide results and limits: The recorded TCR beta diversity per million T cells decreased in a roughly linear manner with age.

About this clonotype itself: The antigen remains unidentified. The conserved phenylalanine or tryptophan is not found at the CDR3 terminus, so this likely reflects a read error.

Isolating PBMCs gave at least 6 million of these cells per sample. The CDR3 runs to 15 residues. With a J-beta primer mix and a sample-barcoded 5' primer, a second PCR ran 7 to 11 cycles. TCRdb processed the 5' RACE reads anew with MiXCR; each CDR3 protein has one entry. Of 550,000 to 650,000 distinct CDR3 sequences listed, about 26% are singletons. These same records also appear under a second study, on T cells of mothers and their children. From that report: Unrelated mother-child pairs always had slightly, but never significantly, lower normalized overlap than related pairs.

The clonotype originates from a boy aged 2-9 years in good health. V gene TRBV12-3 or TRBV12-4 combines with J gene TRBJ2-5, with 7 bases identical to TRBD2. The sequencing sample was made of blood. This CDR3 is CASSLRGTNQGTQYS. Written as DNA, the CDR3 is TGTGCCAGCAGTTTAAGAGGGACTAACCAAGGGACCCAGTACTCC.